The rows below give T cell receptor beta chains drawn from one sample of a study of regulatory T cells in long-lasting Graves disease. In TCRdb, the multiplex PCR reads were re-called with MiXCR into one record per CDR3 protein. The repertoire holds over 450,000 distinct CDR3 sequences, 20% to 25% seen once, with roughly 7.1% in the top ten. Sequenced material: peripheral blood mononuclear cells (PBMCs), taken when the disease was refractory, from a patient treated with antithyroid drugs. The receptors here all came from a female donor with Graves disease. Both conserved end residues are part of each CDR3. The order of the fields is V gene, D gene, J gene, clone size, CDR3 DNA, CDR3 protein. The D gene is left open where the match is weak. Some rows have no size entry. The others give once, few or many, or a class for an expanded clone.

V: TRBV6-1; D: -; J: TRBJ1-1; size: many; DNA: TGTGCCAGCAGTGATCTCTTTACAGGGTTCATCACTGAAGCTTTCTTT; CDR3: CASSDLFTGFITEAFF
V: TRBV28; D: -; J: TRBJ1-1; size: many; DNA: TGTGCCAGCAGTTCACATAGCCGGGTCTTAGGCCCTGAAGCTTTCTTT; CDR3: CASSSHSRVLGPEAFF
V: TRBV4-3; D: -; J: TRBJ1-1; size: -; DNA: TGCGCCAGCAGCCAAGAACTCGGGGGCGGAACGGCGAACACTGAAGCTTTCTTT; CDR3: CASSQELGGGTANTEAFF
V: TRBV12-3/TRBV12-4; D: TRBD1; J: TRBJ2-7; size: many; DNA: TGTGCCAGCAGATCCGGACAGGCAACCTACGAGCAGTACTTC; CDR3: CASRSGQATYEQYF
V: TRBV7-3; D: TRBD1; J: TRBJ1-1; size: few; DNA: TGTGCCAGCAGCCCTGGACAGGTCTATGAAGCTTTCTTT; CDR3: CASSPGQVYEAFF
V: TRBV28; D: TRBD1; J: TRBJ1-1; size: many; DNA: TGTGCAGGGGGCCAACGGAACACTGAAGCTTTCTTT; CDR3: CAGGQRNTEAFF
V: TRBV28; D: TRBD1; J: TRBJ1-5; size: -; DNA: TGTGCCAGCAGCGCCGGGCAGGGGGATCAGCCCCAGCATTTT; CDR3: CASSAGQGDQPQHF
V: TRBV7-9; D: -; J: TRBJ1-5; size: -; DNA: TGTGCCAGCAGCTCAGAAAATAGCAATCAGCCCCAGCATTTT; CDR3: CASSSENSNQPQHF
V: TRBV20-1; D: TRBD1; J: TRBJ2-1; size: -; DNA: TGCAGTGCTAGGGTCGGGACAGCAGACAATGAGCAGTTCTTC; CDR3: CSARVGTADNEQFF
V: TRBV20-1; D: -; J: TRBJ1-2; size: many; DNA: TGCAGTGCTCGGACCGACCTCTATGGCTACACCTTC; CDR3: CSARTDLYGYTF
V: TRBV5-5; D: -; J: TRBJ2-4; size: -; DNA: TGTGCCAGCAGCCAGGACGTAGGGCTTCAGTACTTC; CDR3: CASSQDVGLQYF
V: TRBV4-2; D: -; J: TRBJ1-2; size: -; DNA: TGTGCCAGCAGCCCCCACTATCGGGGTCATTCTAACTATGGCTACACCTTC; CDR3: CASSPHYRGHSNYGYTF
V: TRBV27; D: TRBD2; J: TRBJ2-1; size: few; DNA: TGTGCCAGCAGACTAGCGGGGGCGAACAATGAGCAGTTCTTC; CDR3: CASRLAGANNEQFF
V: TRBV9; D: TRBD1; J: TRBJ1-6; size: -; DNA: TGTGCCAGCAGTCAGCAGGGGGGTAATTCACCCCTCCACTTT; CDR3: CASSQQGGNSPLHF
V: TRBV7-8; D: TRBD1; J: TRBJ1-5; size: many; DNA: TGTGCCAGCAGCCCCGGGACAGGGAAGGGCAATCAGCCCCAGCATTTT; CDR3: CASSPGTGKGNQPQHF
V: TRBV29-1; D: -; J: TRBJ1-2; size: -; DNA: TGCAGCGTTGAGGGGGGCCTTGGGGGGTATGGCTACACCTTC; CDR3: CSVEGGLGGYGYTF
V: TRBV27; D: -; J: TRBJ1-1; size: -; DNA: TGTGCCAGCAGTCGCGGGACCTACCCCGTGAACACTGAAGCTTTCTTT; CDR3: CASSRGTYPVNTEAFF
V: TRBV24-1; D: -; J: TRBJ2-7; size: -; DNA: TGTGCCACCAGTGATTCGTGGGTGAGCGAGCAGTACTTC; CDR3: CATSDSWVSEQYF
V: TRBV4-1; D: -; J: TRBJ1-2; size: few; DNA: TGCGCCAGCAGCCAACCGGACTACGATGGCTACACCTTC; CDR3: CASSQPDYDGYTF
V: TRBV12-5; D: -; J: TRBJ2-4; size: many; DNA: TGTGCTAGTGGTTTGGTACGTTGGGGGGACTCGGGCATTCAGTACTTC; CDR3: CASGLVRWGDSGIQYF
V: TRBV28; D: TRBD1; J: TRBJ1-1; size: many; DNA: TGTGCCATCAACGGGGACAGCTACACTGAAGCTTTCTTT; CDR3: CAINGDSYTEAFF
V: TRBV11-1; D: -; J: TRBJ2-5; size: many; DNA: TGTGCCAGCAGAAAGAACAGGGGAGGAGAGACCCAGTACTTC; CDR3: CASRKNRGGETQYF
V: TRBV3-2; D: -; J: TRBJ1-3; size: few; DNA: TGTGCCAGCAGCACAATTGTCCCGACAGGGGCTGGAAACACCATATATTTT; CDR3: CASSTIVPTGAGNTIYF
V: TRBV28; D: TRBD2; J: TRBJ2-7; size: many; DNA: TGTGCCAGCAGTTTGCCCACTCTAGCGGGGTACGAGCAGTACTTC; CDR3: CASSLPTLAGYEQYF
V: TRBV12-3/TRBV12-4; D: -; J: TRBJ2-2; size: few; DNA: TGTGCCAGCAGCCGATCCAGGGGGGGTGGGAACACCGGGGAGCTGTTTTTT; CDR3: CASSRSRGGGNTGELFF
V: TRBV2; D: -; J: TRBJ2-2; size: many; DNA: TGTGCCAGCAGTAGGAACGACGCAACCGGGGAGCTGTTTTTT; CDR3: CASSRNDATGELFF
V: TRBV12-3/TRBV12-4; D: TRBD2; J: TRBJ2-5; size: many; DNA: TGTGCCAGCAGTTCGAGACTAGCGCCAGAGACCCAGTACTTC; CDR3: CASSSRLAPETQYF
V: TRBV30; D: TRBD1; J: TRBJ1-2; size: many; DNA: TGTGCCTGGAGTCCACAGGGGTTCGGCTATGGCTACACCTTC; CDR3: CAWSPQGFGYGYTF
V: TRBV7-2; D: -; J: TRBJ1-6; size: -; DNA: TGTGCCAGCAGCTCGGGGACGGAAAATTCACCCCTCCACTTT; CDR3: CASSSGTENSPLHF
V: TRBV7-2; D: -; J: TRBJ2-7; size: -; DNA: TGTGCCAGCAGCCCCCCGGGATGGGATTTGTCAAAGACCTACGAGCAGTACTTC; CDR3: CASSPPGWDLSKTYEQYF
V: TRBV2; D: TRBD1; J: TRBJ1-1; size: many; DNA: TGTGCCAGCAGTGGAGTCAGGGGGAGGGCGCCAGCTGAAGCTTTCTTT; CDR3: CASSGVRGRAPAEAFF
V: TRBV3-1; D: -; J: TRBJ2-7; size: few; DNA: TGTGCCAGCAGCCAAGCGGGATGGGTCGAGCAGTACTTC; CDR3: CASSQAGWVEQYF
V: TRBV12-3/TRBV12-4; D: TRBD2; J: TRBJ2-7; size: -; DNA: TGTGCCAGCAGCCAAGAGCGGGAGGGGACTAGCGGGGGGAAACCCTCCTACGAGCAGTACTTC; CDR3: CASSQEREGTSGGKPSYEQYF
V: TRBV15; D: TRBD1; J: TRBJ1-4; size: many; DNA: TGTGCCACCAGCAGAGTGAGGACAGGGCGCTCGGAGAATGAAAAACTGTTTTTT; CDR3: CATSRVRTGRSENEKLFF
V: TRBV29-1; D: -; J: TRBJ1-6; size: -; DNA: TGCAGCGTTCGACAGAGCGATAATTCACCCCTCCACTTT; CDR3: CSVRQSDNSPLHF
V: TRBV12-3/TRBV12-4; D: -; J: TRBJ2-5; size: many; DNA: TGTGCCAGCAGTTCCTGGACCAGGGAGACCCAGTACTTC; CDR3: CASSSWTRETQYF
V: TRBV2; D: TRBD1; J: TRBJ2-2; size: many; DNA: TGTGCCAGCAGCGGGACAGGGACCGGGGAGCTGTTTTTT; CDR3: CASSGTGTGELFF
V: TRBV7-9; D: TRBD1; J: TRBJ2-7; size: -; DNA: TGTGCCATCGACGGACAGGGGGCGCGTTACGAGCAGTACTTC; CDR3: CAIDGQGARYEQYF
V: TRBV20-1; D: -; J: TRBJ2-7; size: many; DNA: TGCAGTGCTAGAGATCCAGACAGGCCCTACGAGCAGTACTTC; CDR3: CSARDPDRPYEQYF
V: TRBV20-1; D: -; J: TRBJ1-1; size: few; DNA: TGCAGTGCTAAAAACAGGGAGGGAGGGGGTACTGAAGCTTTCTTT; CDR3: CSAKNREGGGTEAFF
V: TRBV28; D: -; J: TRBJ2-3; size: few; DNA: TGTGCCAGCAGTTTGGGGGGACAGAGGGAGAGGGATACGCAGTATTTT; CDR3: CASSLGGQRERDTQYF
V: TRBV11-2; D: -; J: TRBJ1-1; size: many; DNA: TGTGCCAGCAGCTTCGAATGGGGGGATGCTTTCTTT; CDR3: CASSFEWGDAFF
V: TRBV19; D: -; J: TRBJ2-7; size: -; DNA: TGTGCCAGTAGTGGCGGCAGGGGATCCTACGAGCAGTACTTC; CDR3: CASSGGRGSYEQYF
V: TRBV7-2; D: -; J: TRBJ1-3; size: few; DNA: TGTGCCAGCAGCCCCCTTTCTGGAAACACCATATATTTT; CDR3: CASSPLSGNTIYF
V: TRBV27; D: -; J: TRBJ1-6; size: many; DNA: TGTGCCAGCAGTTTACTGGACGGAACGGATTCACCCCTCCACTTT; CDR3: CASSLLDGTDSPLHF
V: TRBV5-1; D: TRBD1; J: TRBJ1-4; size: -; DNA: TGCGCCAGCAGCCACGGGACAGGGGGGGAAGAAAAACTGTTTTTT; CDR3: CASSHGTGGEEKLFF
V: TRBV3-1; D: -; J: TRBJ1-2; size: few; DNA: TGTGCCAGCAGCCAAGATTCGCTGGGGCGTAGGGGCTACACCTTC; CDR3: CASSQDSLGRRGYTF
V: TRBV14; D: -; J: TRBJ1-1; size: few; DNA: TGTGCCAGCAGCCAAGATCTTCGCGCAGGCCGGAACACTGAAGCTTTCTTT; CDR3: CASSQDLRAGRNTEAFF
V: TRBV5-6; D: TRBD1; J: TRBJ2-2; size: -; DNA: TGTGCCAGCAGCAGCGGACAGGGGTTGATTCGTATCGGGGAGCTGTTTTTT; CDR3: CASSSGQGLIRIGELFF
V: TRBV20-1; D: -; J: TRBJ1-5; size: -; DNA: TGCAGTGCTAGAGATCAGCGGCAGGGTGATCAGCCCCAGCATTTT; CDR3: CSARDQRQGDQPQHF
V: TRBV7-8; D: -; J: TRBJ2-7; size: many; DNA: TGTGCCAGCAGCCCGGGTCCACAAAACAACGAGCAGTACTTC; CDR3: CASSPGPQNNEQYF
V: TRBV28; D: -; J: TRBJ2-7; size: many; DNA: TGTGCCAGCAGCTACCGTGGGATCACCTACGAGCAGTACTTC; CDR3: CASSYRGITYEQYF
V: TRBV5-1; D: -; J: TRBJ1-4; size: -; DNA: TGCGCCAGCAGCTTACAGGGAGGGGCATTAAATGAAAAACTGTTTTTT; CDR3: CASSLQGGALNEKLFF
V: TRBV7-2; D: -; J: TRBJ2-5; size: -; DNA: TGTGCCAGCAGCTTAGCCCCTCTAGCGAGCCAAGAGACCCAGTACTTC; CDR3: CASSLAPLASQETQYF
V: TRBV5-1; D: TRBD1; J: TRBJ1-2; size: once; DNA: TGCGCCAGCAGCTTGGGGGGGGGACAGAACTATGGCTACACCTTC; CDR3: CASSLGGGQNYGYTF
V: TRBV5-1; D: -; J: TRBJ2-2; size: many; DNA: TGCGCCAGCAGCTTGGCCGGGACAAGGAACACCGGGGAGCTGTTTTTT; CDR3: CASSLAGTRNTGELFF
V: TRBV20-1; D: -; J: TRBJ2-6; size: -; DNA: TGCAGTGCTAGGGGGACGGGCTCTGGGGCCAACGTCCTGACTTTC; CDR3: CSARGTGSGANVLTF
V: TRBV20-1; D: TRBD2; J: TRBJ2-7; size: few; DNA: TGCAGTGCTAGAGATATGCTAGCGGGGGTGACCTACGAGCAGTACTTC; CDR3: CSARDMLAGVTYEQYF
V: TRBV9; D: -; J: TRBJ1-4; size: few; DNA: TGTGCCAGCAGCGTAGACCAGGGTAAAGGAGTAAAACTGTTTTTT; CDR3: CASSVDQGKGVKLFF
V: TRBV12-3/TRBV12-4; D: -; J: TRBJ1-5; size: many; DNA: TGTGCCAGCAGTTCGCGCGTTCAGCCCCAGCATTTT; CDR3: CASSSRVQPQHF